This TCR beta chain emerged from a study of PD-1 blockade in classical Hodgkin lymphoma (dated by TCRdb to the early 2020s). A note on the overall study: Nivolumab dosing was 3 mg/kg intravenously every 2 weeks, continuing until either disease progression or unacceptable toxicity. The study used TCR beta sequencing and CyTOF to define a peripheral blood immune signature of response to PD-1 blockade in classical Hodgkin lymphoma. General findings and caveats noted by the study authors: Patients starting nivolumab less than 1 year after ASCT had lower diversity and were excluded from later analyses to avoid confounding by immune reconstitution. Among trial patients, those achieving complete response had baseline diversity similar to that of newly diagnosed patients, while diversity was significantly lower in partial responders and progressors. A significant rise by C4D1 was seen in CD4+ but not CD8+ TCR diversity (p=0.0027 vs p=0.16), with the rise being most apparent in complete responders (p=0.02). The study was restricted to a single clinical trial cohort, and the causes of repertoire differences, possibly disease activity or prior therapy, were left undefined. Baseline TCR diversity was reported as lower in newly diagnosed patients than in healthy donors, and lower still in relapsed/refractory patients.

The Qiagen DNeasy kit was used to extract genomic DNA both from unsorted PBMCs and from the negatively selected CD4+ and CD8+ fractions. TCR beta CDR3 regions were subjected to amplification by immunoSEQ multiplex PCR with primers that anneal to V and J segments. A synthetic immune receptor repertoire was used to minimize amplification bias, and remaining bias was computationally removed after sequencing. As for how the authors treated the data: Repertoire diversity was quantified as the Shannon entropy index using custom Python scripts. Unsorted, CD4+ and CD8+ repertoires were analyzed separately, except in combined analyses where CD4+ and CD8+ sequences were merged in silico. Clonal expansion was defined as at least a 2-fold frequency increase after treatment relative to C1D1, with a pseudocount of 0.5 for undetected baseline clones. Singleton clones were defined as clones with 0 or 1 copy at C1D1, and non-singleton clones were defined as clones with 2 or more copies. Clones expanded in unsorted samples were annotated as CD4+, CD8+ or unknown by matching protein sequences in sorted samples from the same patient. Wilcoxon tests on paired samples were used to test changes in diversity from C1D1 to C4D1. Here the immuneACCESS table is served through TCRdb, limited to in-frame sequences with V and J called. Missing clones are a known gap in these copies; in checked studies unresolved V genes cover under half, and the rest lacks a known reason. The D gene and trimming were derived from the DNA, and the V and J assignments and clone size from that table. The sample table shows about 150,000 clones, and about 78% are seen once. Of the sample, approximately 9.6% is held by the ten largest clones.

Sequences SSHAT (CDR1) and FNYEAQ (CDR2) are obtained from the germline V gene (reference sequence). Germline trimming: 5 bases from V, 4 bases from J; junction bases outside gene matches: 3. The CDR3 runs 14 residues from the cysteine to the phenylalanine. The only DNA kept is the CDR3, 42 bases in frame from the first base. Sample time point, as interpreted from the label and publication: cycle 2 day 1 (C2D1) of nivolumab. Relapse after autologous stem cell transplantation had occurred in all trial patients, and cohorts A, B and C were distinguished by prior brentuximab vedotin exposure. The trial cohort comprised about 60 patients with relapsed/refractory classical Hodgkin lymphoma whose best overall responses were complete response, partial response or progressive disease. In the multi-cohort phase II CheckMate 205 trial, trial patients received single-agent nivolumab. An independent review committee assessed best overall response by applying the 2007 International Working Group response criteria. Trial PBMCs were obtained immediately prior to nivolumab initiation (C1D1) and on therapy at cycle 2 day 1 and cycle 4 day 1. Peripheral blood was collected in 8 mL Vacutainer Cell Preparation Tubes, from which PBMCs were isolated by centrifugation and then cryopreserved.

This clone has more than one count but fewer than ten. This clone's antigen is unknown. Within one base of it there is no much larger clone, and no base qualities were kept. The TCR originated in a human donor with classical Hodgkin lymphoma. Rearrangement joined TRBV7-7 to TRBJ2-1; 9 central bases correspond to TRBD1. This material consisted of peripheral blood mononuclear cells (PBMCs), taken before the second cycle of nivolumab. CDR3 sequence: CASSQDRGYNEQFF. The base sequence is TGTGCCAGCAGCCAAGACAGGGGGTACAATGAGCAGTTCTTC.